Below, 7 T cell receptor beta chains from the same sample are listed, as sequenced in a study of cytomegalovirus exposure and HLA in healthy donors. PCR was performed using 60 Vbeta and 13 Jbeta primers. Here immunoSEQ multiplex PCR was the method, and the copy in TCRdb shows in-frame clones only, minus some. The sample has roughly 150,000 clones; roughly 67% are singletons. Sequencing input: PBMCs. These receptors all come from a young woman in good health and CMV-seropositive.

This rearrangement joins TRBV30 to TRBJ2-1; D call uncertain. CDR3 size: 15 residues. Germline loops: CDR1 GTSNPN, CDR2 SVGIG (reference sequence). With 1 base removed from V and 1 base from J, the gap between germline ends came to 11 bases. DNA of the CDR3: TGTGCCTGGAGTGACGGTACCAGGTCCTACAATGAGCAGTTCTTC. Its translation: CAWSDGTRSYNEQFF.

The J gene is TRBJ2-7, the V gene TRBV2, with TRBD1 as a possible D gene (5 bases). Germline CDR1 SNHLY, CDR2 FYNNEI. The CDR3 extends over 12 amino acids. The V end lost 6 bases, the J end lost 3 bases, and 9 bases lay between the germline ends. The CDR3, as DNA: TGTGCCAGCAGGACGACAGTCTACGAGCAGTACTTC. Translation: CASRTTVYEQYF.

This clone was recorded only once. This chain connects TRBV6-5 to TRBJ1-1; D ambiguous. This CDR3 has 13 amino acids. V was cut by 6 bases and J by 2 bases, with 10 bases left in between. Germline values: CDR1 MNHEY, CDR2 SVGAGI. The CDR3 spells CASSLGPNTEAFF. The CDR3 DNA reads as TGTGCCAGCAGCCTTGGGCCCAACACTGAAGCTTTCTTT.

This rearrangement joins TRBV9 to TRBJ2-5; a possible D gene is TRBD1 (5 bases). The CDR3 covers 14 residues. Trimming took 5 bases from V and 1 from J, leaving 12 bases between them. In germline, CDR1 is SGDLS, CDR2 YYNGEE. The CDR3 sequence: CASSPSGSQETQYF. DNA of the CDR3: TGTGCCAGCAGTCCCTCAGGGTCCCAAGAGACCCAGTACTTC.

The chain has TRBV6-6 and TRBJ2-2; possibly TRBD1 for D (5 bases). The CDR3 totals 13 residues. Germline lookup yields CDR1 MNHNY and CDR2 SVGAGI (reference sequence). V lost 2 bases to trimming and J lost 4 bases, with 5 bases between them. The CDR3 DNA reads TGTGCCAGCAGTTACAGGGGCACCGGGGAGCTGTTTTTT. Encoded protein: CASSYRGTGELFF.

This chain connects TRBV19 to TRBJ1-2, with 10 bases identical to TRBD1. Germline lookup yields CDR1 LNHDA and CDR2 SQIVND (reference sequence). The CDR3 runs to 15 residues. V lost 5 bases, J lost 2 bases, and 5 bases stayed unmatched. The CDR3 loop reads CASSAGTGVNYGYTF. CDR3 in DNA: TGTGCCAGTAGTGCCGGGACAGGGGTGAACTATGGCTACACCTTC. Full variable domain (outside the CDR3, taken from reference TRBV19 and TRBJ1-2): DGGITQSPKYLFRKEGQNVTLSCEQNLNHDAMYWYRQDPGQGLRLIYYSQIVNDFQKGDIAEGYSVSREKKESFPLTVTSAQKNPTAFYLCASSAGTGVNYGYTFGSGTRLTVV.

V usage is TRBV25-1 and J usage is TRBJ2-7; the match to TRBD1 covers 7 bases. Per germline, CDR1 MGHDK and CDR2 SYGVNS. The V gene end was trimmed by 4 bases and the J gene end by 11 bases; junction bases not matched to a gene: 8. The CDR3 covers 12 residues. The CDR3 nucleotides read TGTGCCAGCAGTGGGTCCGACAGGGCGGAGTACTTC. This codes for CASSGSDRAEYF.